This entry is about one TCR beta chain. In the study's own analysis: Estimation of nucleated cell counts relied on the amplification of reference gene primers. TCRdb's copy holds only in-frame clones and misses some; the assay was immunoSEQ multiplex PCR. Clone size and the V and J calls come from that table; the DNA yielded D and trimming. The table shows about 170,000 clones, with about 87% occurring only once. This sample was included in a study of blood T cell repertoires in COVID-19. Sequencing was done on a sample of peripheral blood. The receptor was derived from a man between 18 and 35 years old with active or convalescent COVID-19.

CDR3 residues: CSVAQVFNEQFF. CDR3 nucleotide sequence: TGCAGCGTTGCCCAGGTCTTTAATGAGCAGTTCTTC. This chain joins TRBV29-1 and TRBJ2-1; D is unclear. This CDR3 has 12 amino acids. Deletions cut 4 bases from V and 7 bases from J, with 11 bases between. Germline values: CDR1 SQVTM, CDR2 ANQGSEA.